This T cell receptor beta chain is drawn from a study of CD8 T cells in Susac syndrome. An amount of RNA that ranged from roughly 0.45 to 1 ug was reverse transcribed with random hexamers. The TCR beta CDR3 was amplified by immunoSEQ multiplex PCR across 54 Vbeta, 13 Jbeta. TCRdb reanalysed the immunoSEQ multiplex PCR reads using MiXCR and keeps one entry per CDR3 protein. The table includes about 120,000 distinct CDR3 sequences, 94% detected once. Controls comprised healthy donors matched for age and sex. FACS enriched CD8+ TEMRA cells, while bulk CD8+ and CD4+ were negatively isolated. Comments on this clonotype: Its antigen is undetermined.

After removal of 2 bases from V and 3 bases from J, the junction contained 6 bases not matched to a gene. CDR1 and CDR2 (germline): SGHTA, FQGNSA. The CDR3 loop spans 16 amino acids. The study's findings and limits: That the number of individuals in its TCR sequencing and HLA analysis was relatively small was acknowledged by the study.

V gene TRBV7-2 combines with J gene TRBJ2-5; TRBD2 aligns across 10 bases. Material: CD4+ T cells from PBMCs. The clonotype was recovered from a human donor in good health. The CDR3 bases are TGTGCCAGCAGCTTAATCCCCCTAGCGGGAGAAGAGACCCAGTACTTC. As protein: CASSLIPLAGEETQYF.